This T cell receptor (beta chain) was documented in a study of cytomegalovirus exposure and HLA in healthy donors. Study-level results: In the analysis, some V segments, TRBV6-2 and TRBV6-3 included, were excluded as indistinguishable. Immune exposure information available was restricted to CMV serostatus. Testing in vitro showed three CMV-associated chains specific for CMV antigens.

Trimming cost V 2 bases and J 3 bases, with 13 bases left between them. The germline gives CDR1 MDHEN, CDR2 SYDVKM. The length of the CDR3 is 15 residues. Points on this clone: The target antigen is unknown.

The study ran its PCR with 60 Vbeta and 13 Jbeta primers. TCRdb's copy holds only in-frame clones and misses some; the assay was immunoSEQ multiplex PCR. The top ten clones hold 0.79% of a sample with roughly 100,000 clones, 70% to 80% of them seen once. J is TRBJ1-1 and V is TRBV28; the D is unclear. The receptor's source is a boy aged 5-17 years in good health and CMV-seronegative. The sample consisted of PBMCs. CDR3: CASSLAARGDTEAFF. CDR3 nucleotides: TGTGCCAGCAGTTTAGCGGCACGCGGGGACACTGAAGCTTTCTTT. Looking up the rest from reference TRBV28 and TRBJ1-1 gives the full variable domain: DVKVTQSSRYLVKRTGEKVFLECVQDMDHENMFWYRQDPGLGLRLIYFSYDVKMKEKGDIPEGYSVSREKKERFSLILESASTNQTSMYLCASSLAARGDTEAFFGQGTRLTVV.